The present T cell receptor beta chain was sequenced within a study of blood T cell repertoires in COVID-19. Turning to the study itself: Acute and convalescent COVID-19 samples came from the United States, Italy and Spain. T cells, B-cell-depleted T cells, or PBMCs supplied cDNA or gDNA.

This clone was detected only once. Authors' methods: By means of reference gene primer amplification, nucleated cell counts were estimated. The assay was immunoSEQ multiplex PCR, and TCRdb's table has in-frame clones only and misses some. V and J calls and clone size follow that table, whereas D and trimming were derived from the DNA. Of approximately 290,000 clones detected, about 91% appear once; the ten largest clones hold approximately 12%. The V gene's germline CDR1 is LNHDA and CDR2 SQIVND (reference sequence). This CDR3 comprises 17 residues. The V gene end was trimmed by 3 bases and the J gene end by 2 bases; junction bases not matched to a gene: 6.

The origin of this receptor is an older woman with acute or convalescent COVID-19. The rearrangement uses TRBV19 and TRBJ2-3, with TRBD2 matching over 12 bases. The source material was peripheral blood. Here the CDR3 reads CASSIGTSGPTTDTQYF. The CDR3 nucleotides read TGTGCCAGTAGTATCGGGACTAGCGGGCCTACCACAGATACGCAGTATTTT.